This T cell receptor beta chain appears in the sequencing data of a study of technical replicates of blood from a handful of donors. TCRdb's copy holds only in-frame clones and misses some; the assay was immunoSEQ multiplex PCR. The repertoire has approximately 94,000 clones, 90% to 96% of them found once; the top ten carry 0.36%. The CDR3 length is 13 residues. Germline CDR1 is MNHEY and CDR2 is SMNVEV (reference sequence). V shed 6 bases and J shed 2 bases, with 8 bases lying between them. The sample holds a few counts of this clone. The receptor comes from a human donor in good health. This chain links TRBV27 with TRBJ1-5; D ambiguous. The sequencing sample was made of T cells isolated from PBMCs. Here the CDR3 DNA reads TGTGCCAGCAGGCGGGCCGGCAATCAGCCCCAGCATTTT. Translated: CASRRAGNQPQHF.